This T cell receptor (beta chain) was captured by sequencing in a study of OX40 agonist ivuxolimab in advanced cancers. Across the whole study: Earlier treatment with anti-PD-1, anti-PD-L1 or anti-CTLA-4 was permitted, and approximately 38% had received some. Two patients with cutaneous melanoma and one with hepatocellular carcinoma, three in total, showed partial responses.

The CDR3 consists of 16 residues. Germline lookup yields CDR1 SGHNT and CDR2 YENEEA. V lost 1 base, J lost 10 bases, and 10 bases stayed unmatched. Study-level results: Antigen specificity was not determined for the expanded peripheral T cells. In CD8+ T cells, expanded clones were on average more numerous than in CD4+.

The repertoire was sequenced with immunoSEQ multiplex PCR; TCRdb's copy has only in-frame clones and lacks some. The profile covers some 150,000 clones, with 90% appearing a single time and approximately 1% taken by the ten largest. This clone was seen just once. Its antigen is undetermined. The sequencing used CD4+ or CD8+ T cells sorted from blood, collected in a trial of the OX40 agonist ivuxolimab. This sequence was found in an adult with an advanced solid tumor such as melanoma, head and neck, liver or kidney cancer. The chain carries TRBV11-3 and TRBJ2-1; 10 nucleotides agree with TRBD2. As DNA, the CDR3 is TGTGCCAGCAGCTTAGGTGTAGCGGGAGGAAGGGACGAGCAGTTCTTC. Protein product: CASSLGVAGGRDEQFF.